The source of this T cell receptor (beta chain) is a study of T cells in Graves' hyperthyroidism and ophthalmopathy. This clonotype was seen ten or more times. This CDR3 comprises 14 residues. The V end lost 1 base, the J end lost 10 bases, and 14 bases lay between the germline ends. Germline V gives CDR1 SGHAT, CDR2 FQDESV (reference sequence). Amplification of TCR beta CDR3 regions used RNA as the template. Using the HTBI primer set, a first-round RT-PCR was run on the TCR CDR3. MiXCR was run by TCRdb on the multiplex PCR reads, yielding one entry per CDR3 protein. Among 700,000 or so distinct CDR3 sequences listed, about 14% were seen once.

The chain uses TRBV11-1 and TRBJ2-1; D may correspond to TRBD1 or TRBD2 (5 bases each). Material for sequencing was blood. The clonotype originates from a woman between 50 and 59 years old with Graves' ophthalmopathy. CDR3 nucleotides: TGTGCCAGCAGCTTAGTCGAGCCCCGGGACGAGCAGTTCTTC. This encodes CASSLVEPRDEQFF.